The 7 T cell receptor beta chains presented below share a single source sample, sequenced in a study of CD8 T cells in ankylosing spondylitis. TCRdb called the 5' RACE reads again in MiXCR, with one record for every CDR3 protein. The data contain some 130,000 distinct CDR3 sequences, around 15% of them singletons. The sequencing input was blood, either unsorted or a sorted T cell fraction (not recorded which). The source is a female donor with ankylosing spondylitis or in good health (not recorded which).

At least ten counts were recorded for this clonotype. V gene TRBV10-3 combines with J gene TRBJ2-3; possible D gene TRBD1, 5 bases. Germline CDR1 and CDR2: ENHRY and SYGVKD. V was trimmed by 0 bases and J by 2 bases, leaving 12 bases between them. The CDR3 is 16 amino acids. This CDR3 is CAISESDRPSTDTQYF. The CDR3 bases are TGTGCCATCAGTGAGTCCGACAGACCATCCACAGATACGCAGTATTTT.

This clonotype has just a few counts. The chain is built from TRBV20-1 and TRBJ2-1; 11 bases are shared with TRBD2. CDR1 DFQATT and CDR2 SNEGSKA come from the germline V gene (reference sequence). The CDR3 contains 15 residues. The V gene end was trimmed by 3 bases and the J gene end by 8 bases; junction bases not matched to a gene: 9. The CDR3 reads CSASGSSGGRDEQFF. CDR3 bases: TGCAGTGCTAGCGGTTCTAGCGGGGGGCGGGATGAGCAGTTCTTC.

This clonotype was counted a few times. The CDR3 here is CAWIPGLVSADTQYF. CDR3 sequence (DNA): TGTGCCTGGATTCCGGGACTAGTGTCCGCAGATACGCAGTATTTT. The chain couples TRBV30 to TRBJ2-3; 8 bases agree with TRBD2. In germline, CDR1 is GTSNPN, CDR2 SVGIG (reference sequence). J gave up 4 bases and V 4 bases, and 10 bases lay outside the gene matches. The CDR3 spans 15 residues.

The genes are TRBV7-6 and TRBJ2-7; 9 bases line up with TRBD1. The V gene end was trimmed by 5 bases and the J gene end by 4 bases; junction bases not matched to a gene: 6. CDR1 and CDR2 (germline): SGHVS, FNYEAQ. This CDR3 has 14 amino acids. The CDR3 bases are TGTGCCAGCAGCCTCGGGACAGGGAAGTACGAGCAGTACTTC. Translating it yields CASSLGTGKYEQYF. Full variable domain (missing parts from reference TRBV7-6 and TRBJ2-7): GAGVSQSPRYKVTKRGQDVALRCDPISGHVSLYWYRQALGQGPEFLTYFNYEAQQDKSGLPNDRFSAERPEGSISTLTIQRTEQRDSAMYRCASSLGTGKYEQYFGPGTRLTVT.

V and J are TRBV20-1 and TRBJ1-2; the D gene is possibly TRBD1 (5 bases). The V gene lost 6 bases and the J gene lost 0 bases, with 14 bases spanning the gap. Per the germline V gene, CDR1 is DFQATT and CDR2 is SNEGSKA (reference sequence). This CDR3 spans 14 amino acids. CDR3 DNA sequence: TGCAGTGCGCCGAGGGGAGGGTCTAACTATGGCTACACCTTC. Its protein product is CSAPRGGSNYGYTF.

The chain couples TRBV29-1 to TRBJ2-7; D is perhaps TRBD2 (5 bases). CDR1 and CDR2 (germline): SQVTM, ANQGSEA. This CDR3 spans 11 amino acids. V lost 3 bases and J lost 6, with 9 bases in between. The CDR3 sequence is CSVETRGEQYF. As DNA, the CDR3 is TGCAGCGTTGAGACCCGGGGCGAGCAGTACTTC.

This clonotype was seen at least ten times. The rearrangement links TRBV20-1 to TRBJ2-1; 7 bases match TRBD2. Trimming cost V 5 bases and J 5 bases; bases outside gene matches: 9. The germline gives CDR1 DFQATT, CDR2 SNEGSKA (reference sequence). This CDR3 is built from 14 residues. As DNA, the CDR3 is TGCAGTGCTTTTTCAAGCGGGGTGAACAATGAGCAGTTCTTC. This translates into CSAFSSGVNNEQFF.